Below are 13 T cell receptor beta chains sequenced from a single sample in a study of blood T cell repertoires in COVID-19. The method was immunoSEQ multiplex PCR; TCRdb's version includes in-frame clones alone and lacks a portion of them. Of about 300,000 clones in the sample, roughly 92% are singletons; the top ten hold about 2%. Sequences were obtained from peripheral blood. These receptors originate from a woman aged 30 to 39 with COVID-19, enrolled during active disease.

This sequence joins TRBV9 and TRBJ2-7; 15 bases fit TRBD2. Germline CDR1 and CDR2: SGDLS and YYNGEE. The CDR3 consists of 19 residues. J was trimmed by 2 bases and V by 0 bases; bases with no gene match: 9. The CDR3 spells CASSVDGTSGRPRPYEQYF. The CDR3 DNA reads TGTGCCAGCAGCGTAGATGGGACTAGCGGGAGGCCCCGACCCTACGAGCAGTACTTC.

The V gene is TRBV27, the J gene TRBJ2-7, with 11 bases that match TRBD1. The V and J ends lost 2 bases and 5 bases, in that order; junction bases with no gene match: 5. Germline V gene data show CDR1 as MNHEY and CDR2 as SMNVEV (reference sequence). The CDR3 is 15 residues long. The CDR3 DNA is TGTGCCAGCAGTTTAGACAGGACAGGGGGCCACGAGCAGTACTTC. Its protein product is CASSLDRTGGHEQYF.

This clone was detected once. The chain is built from TRBV28 and TRBJ2-1, with D perhaps TRBD2 (6 bases). This CDR3 has 12 residues. Looked up from germline, CDR1 is MDHEN and CDR2 is SYDVKM. V gave up 3 bases and J gave up 7 bases, with 7 bases separating them. The CDR3 region has the DNA TGTGCCAGCAGTTTGGCGGGAAATGAGCAGTTCTTC. The encoded protein is CASSLAGNEQFF.

This sequence joins TRBV5-6 and TRBJ1-3; D remains ambiguous. The germline gives CDR1 SGHDT, CDR2 YYEEEE. The germline V and J ends were trimmed by 2 bases and 4 bases, with 7 bases remaining between them. The CDR3 runs to 13 residues. The CDR3 DNA sequence: TGTGCCAGCAGCTTCCAACAGGGAAACACCATATATTTT. It specifies CASSFQQGNTIYF. The variable domain in full, with the rest retrieved from reference TRBV5-6 and TRBJ1-3, is DAGVTQSPTHLIKTRGQQVTLRCSPKSGHDTVSWYQQALGQGPQFIFQYYEEEERQRGNFPDRFSGHQFPNYSSELNVNALLLGDSALYLCASSFQQGNTIYFGEGSWLTVV.

The chain is built from TRBV12-5 and TRBJ2-1; 8 nucleotides match TRBD2. The CDR3 has 12 amino acids. Germline assignment: CDR1 LGHNT and CDR2 FRNRAP. Losses at the gene ends were 5 bases for V and 15 bases for J; bases not matched to a gene: 9. The CDR3 DNA follows: TGTGCTAGTGGTCCCGGCGGGAGGATGGTGTTCTTC. This gives the protein CASGPGGRMVFF.

The rearrangement uses TRBV7-2 and TRBJ2-1; D remains ambiguous. V shed 3 bases and J shed 6 bases, with 18 bases lying between them. Germline V CDR1 and CDR2: SGHTA, FQGNSA. This CDR3 has 16 amino acids. The CDR3 region is CASSLMLAGSSNEQFF. The CDR3 DNA sequence: TGTGCCAGCAGCTTGATGCTGGCAGGATCGAGCAATGAGCAGTTCTTC.

The rearrangement links TRBV28 to TRBJ2-7, with 7 nucleotides matching TRBD1. Trimming at V came to 6 bases and at J to 6 bases, leaving 8 bases not matched to a gene. The CDR3 covers 13 residues. Germline V lookup: CDR1 MDHEN, CDR2 SYDVKM. Here the CDR3 DNA reads TGTGCCAGCAGAATCCCAGGGGGTCGCGAGCAGTACTTC. It encodes CASRIPGGREQYF. The full variable domain, with the rest looked up from reference TRBV28 and TRBJ2-7, is DVKVTQSSRYLVKRTGEKVFLECVQDMDHENMFWYRQDPGLGLRLIYFSYDVKMKEKGDIPEGYSVSREKKERFSLILESASTNQTSMYLCASRIPGGREQYFGPGTRLTVT.

The sample holds many counts of this clone. The chain employs TRBV10-1 and TRBJ2-2; no clear D gene. Trimming stripped 6 bases from V and 0 bases from J, with 8 bases between. Germline-derived CDR1 and CDR2 are WNHNN and SYGVQD (reference sequence). CDR3 length equals 14 residues. The CDR3 DNA reads as TGCGCCAGCAGAGCCAGGTCGAACACCGGGGAGCTGTTTTTT. Translated: CASRARSNTGELFF.

This clone was found once. V gene TRBV9 combines with J gene TRBJ1-1; unclear D gene. The CDR3 length is 12 residues. The V gene's germline CDR1 is SGDLS and CDR2 YYNGEE. V lost 4 bases to trimming and J lost 1 base, with 5 bases between them. The CDR3 is CASSPGNTEAFF. As DNA, the CDR3 is TGTGCCAGCAGCCCGGGGAACACTGAAGCTTTCTTT. The full variable domain, in which reference TRBV9 and TRBJ1-1 provide the parts outside the CDR3, is DSGVTQTPKHLITATGQRVTLRCSPRSGDLSVYWYQQSLDQGLQFLIQYYNGEERAKGNILERFSAQQFPDLHSELNLSSLELGDSALYFCASSPGNTEAFFGQGTRLTVV.

V gene TRBV30 combines with J gene TRBJ2-7; no reliable D call. This CDR3 spans 15 amino acids. Germline CDR1 is GTSNPN and CDR2 is SVGIG (reference sequence). The V end was cut by 0 bases, the J end by 4 bases, with 16 bases between. Written as DNA, the CDR3 is TGTGCCTGGAGTGTATCGCTAGTCTTTCGGTACGAGCAGTACTTC. As protein: CAWSVSLVFRYEQYF.

This clone was observed a few times. The chain combines TRBV15 with TRBJ1-2; D gene uncertain. This CDR3 spans 14 amino acids. Germline CDR1 is LNHNV and CDR2 is YYDKDF (reference sequence). Trimming left V 1 base short and J 4 bases short, with 10 bases between. CDR3 nucleotides: TGTGCCACCAGCAGAGGGGAGGGCAGCTATGGCTACACCTTC. The encoded protein is CATSRGEGSYGYTF. Looking up the rest from reference TRBV15 and TRBJ1-2 gives the full variable domain: DAMVIQNPRYQVTQFGKPVTLSCSQTLNHNVMYWYQQKSSQAPKLLFHYYDKDFNNEADTPDNFQSRRPNTSFCFLDIRSPGLGDTAMYLCATSRGEGSYGYTFGSGTRLTVV.

The chain is built from TRBV5-6 and TRBJ1-2; 7 bases are shared with TRBD1. Trimming removed 4 bases from V and 8 bases from J; junction bases left unmatched: 17. Germline values: CDR1 SGHDT, CDR2 YYEEEE. The CDR3 contains 16 residues. CDR3 amino acids: CASSGGFDREDEGYTF. The CDR3, as DNA: TGTGCCAGCAGCGGGGGCTTTGACAGGGAGGATGAGGGCTACACCTTC.

V is TRBV24-1 and J is TRBJ2-3, with 7 bases that match TRBD2. Unmatched junction bases numbered 12, after V lost 5 bases and J lost 5 bases. CDR3 size: 16 residues. From germline, CDR1 is KGHDR and CDR2 SFDVKD. CDR3 protein: CATSAGEGLGEDTQYF. The CDR3 bases are TGTGCCACCAGTGCCGGGGAGGGTTTAGGTGAAGATACGCAGTATTTT.